These 19 T cell receptor beta chains originate from one sample sequenced in a study of neurological immune-mediated disorders. TCRdb ran MiXCR on the 5' RACE reads and lists one entry per CDR3 protein. The repertoire holds under 85,000 distinct CDR3 sequences, with approximately 10% as singletons. The sample taken for sequencing was PBMCs. The receptors here all came from a man aged 35 to 55 in good health.

This clonotype has a count of ten or more. The chain has TRBV29-1 and TRBJ1-5; TRBD1 agrees at 8 bases. This CDR3 region has 14 residues. The germline V gene encodes CDR1 SQVTM and CDR2 ANQGSEA. J was trimmed by 7 bases and V by 7 bases; bases with no gene match: 12. CDR3 coding DNA: TGCAGCGCTTATCTACAGGGGGAGAGCCAGCCCCAGCATTTT. As protein: CSAYLQGESQPQHF.

This clonotype was observed many times. V and J are TRBV5-1 and TRBJ2-1, with 7 bases lining up with TRBD1. The V segment lost 6 bases and the J segment 7 bases; nucleotides outside the gene matches: 4. Germline V gene sequence: CDR1 SGHRS, CDR2 YFSETQ. The CDR3 sequence is 12 residues long. CDR3 DNA: TGCGCCAGCACGTCGACAGGGAATGAGCAGTTCTTC. Its translation: CASTSTGNEQFF.

This clonotype was counted many times. The chain joins TRBV6-1 to TRBJ2-7, with 8 bases fitting TRBD1. This CDR3 spans 16 amino acids. Per the germline V gene, CDR1 is MNHNS and CDR2 is SASEGT. V trimming: 0 bases; J trimming: 1 base; junction bases outside the gene matches: 5. DNA of the CDR3: TGTGCCAGCAGTGAAGCGTGGGACAGGACTTCCTACGAGCAGTACTTC. It is translated as CASSEAWDRTSYEQYF.

This clonotype was seen only once. V gene TRBV20-1 combines with J gene TRBJ2-3; D uncertain. The CDR3 length is 12 residues. CDR1 is DFQATT and CDR2 is SNEGSKA in the germline V gene (reference sequence). V lost 3 bases, J lost 6 bases, and 10 bases lay in between. CDR3 DNA sequence: TGCAGTGCTAGTCTCCTGGGGGATACGCAGTATTTT. It codes for CSASLLGDTQYF.

The table lists this clonotype with many counts. The chain's CDR3 is CATSDLNGNTGELFF. CDR3 DNA: TGTGCCACCAGTGATTTAAACGGGAACACCGGGGAGCTGTTTTTT. The rearrangement links TRBV24-1 to TRBJ2-2; the D is unclear. Trimming left V 1 base short and J 1 base short, with 6 bases between. The length of the CDR3 is 15 residues. Germline V CDR1 and CDR2: KGHDR, SFDVKD.

In this sample, this clonotype turned up many times. J is TRBJ2-7 and V is TRBV29-1; 9 bases fit TRBD2. The CDR3 has 15 amino acids. Trimming took 1 base from V and 5 from J; bases not matched to a gene: 9. Germline V CDR1 and CDR2: SQVTM, ANQGSEA. The DNA of the CDR3 is TGCAGCGTTGAAGTAAGTAGCAGGACTAGCGACGAGCAGTACTTC. Translated, it gives CSVEVSSRTSDEQYF.

This clonotype was detected many times. The rearrangement joins TRBV9 to TRBJ2-1; D call uncertain. This CDR3 is 11 amino acids long. V shed 2 bases and J shed 8 bases, with 5 bases lying between them. CDR1 SGDLS and CDR2 YYNGEE come from the germline V gene. This chain's CDR3 is CASSVADEQFF. CDR3 coding DNA: TGTGCCAGCAGCGTGGCGGATGAGCAGTTCTTC.

This clonotype was counted at least ten times. V usage is TRBV20-1 and J usage is TRBJ2-7; maybe TRBD1 (5 bases). CDR1 and CDR2 (germline): DFQATT, SNEGSKA (reference sequence). The CDR3 sequence is 13 residues long. V lost 6 bases and J 4 bases, leaving 16 bases between the germline ends. CDR3 loop: CSASQGSWYEQYF. CDR3 nucleotide sequence: TGCAGTGCGAGCCAGGGTTCCTGGTACGAGCAGTACTTC.

Many counts were recorded for this clonotype. The rearrangement uses TRBV7-9 and TRBJ1-2, with TRBD1 identical over 9 bases. Germline V lookup: CDR1 SEHNR, CDR2 FQNEAQ (reference sequence). The V gene end was trimmed by 4 bases and the J gene end by 2 bases; junction bases not matched to a gene: 8. This CDR3 region has 16 residues. The CDR3 loop is CASSYPQGARNYGYTF. The CDR3 nucleotides are TGTGCCAGCAGCTATCCACAGGGGGCGAGGAACTATGGCTACACCTTC. Looking up the rest from reference TRBV7-9 and TRBJ1-2 gives the full variable domain: DTGVSQNPRHKITKRGQNVTFRCDPISEHNRLYWYRQTLGQGPEFLTYFQNEAQLEKSRLLSDRFSAERPKGSFSTLEIQRTEQGDSAMYLCASSYPQGARNYGYTFGSGTRLTVV.

This clonotype occurred many times. The rearrangement links TRBV5-1 to TRBJ2-7, with 8 bases aligning to TRBD1. V trimming: 7 bases; J trimming: 3 bases; junction bases outside the gene matches: 6. Per germline, CDR1 SGHRS and CDR2 YFSETQ. CDR3 length: 13 residues. This CDR3 is CASRVTGDYEQYF. The CDR3 DNA follows: TGCGCCAGCCGTGTGACAGGGGACTACGAGCAGTACTTC. The full variable domain, in which reference TRBV5-1 and TRBJ2-7 provide the parts outside the CDR3, is KAGVTQTPRYLIKTRGQQVTLSCSPISGHRSVSWYQQTPGQGLQFLFEYFSETQRNKGNFPGRFSGRQFSNSRSEMNVSTLELGDSALYLCASRVTGDYEQYFGPGTRLTVT.

This clonotype came up once. The chain links TRBV5-1 to TRBJ1-1, with D hard to call. The V gene's germline CDR1 is SGHRS and CDR2 YFSETQ. V was trimmed by 0 bases and J by 10 bases, leaving 16 bases between them. This CDR3 is 14 amino acids long. DNA for the CDR3: TGCGCCAGCAGCTTGGGGCACCCGAACATTGTAGCTTTCTTT. It codes for CASSLGHPNIVAFF.

This clonotype was recorded at least ten times. This chain uses TRBV5-1 with TRBJ2-3; 7 bases fit TRBD2. Unmatched junction bases numbered 10, after V lost 4 bases and J lost 5 bases. The germline gives CDR1 SGHRS, CDR2 YFSETQ. The CDR3 covers 15 residues. The CDR3 is CASSGLSGAKDTQYF. Here the CDR3 DNA reads TGCGCCAGCAGCGGCCTAAGCGGGGCGAAAGATACGCAGTATTTT.

This clonotype was counted ten times or more. The rearrangement links TRBV5-1 to TRBJ2-1; TRBD2 matches 9 bases. This CDR3 has 16 amino acids. Losses at the gene ends were 4 bases for V and 0 bases for J; bases not matched to a gene: 5. CDR1 is SGHRS, CDR2 YFSETQ, per germline. CDR3 nucleotide sequence: TGCGCCAGCAGCGCCTTGCGGGGGGGCTCCTACAATGAGCAGTTCTTC. The encoded protein is CASSALRGGSYNEQFF.

This clonotype was detected ten times or more. The gene calls are TRBV29-1 and TRBJ1-2; 7 nucleotides match TRBD1. The CDR3 consists of 14 residues. Trimming cost V 6 bases and J 6 bases; bases outside gene matches: 13. Germline V gene lookup returns CDR1 SQVTM and CDR2 ANQGSEA. The CDR3 loop is CSVGTDSGRHGYTF. The CDR3 DNA is TGCAGCGTGGGGACAGACTCCGGTCGGCATGGCTACACCTTC.

In regard to this clonotype: A much larger clone differs by one base, so this may be a read error. This rearrangement joins TRBV7-9 to TRBJ2-1; TRBD2 agrees at 9 bases. V lost 10 bases, J lost 0 bases, and 13 bases stayed unmatched. CDR3 size: 17 residues. CDR1 and CDR2 from the germline V gene are SEHNR and FQNEAQ (reference sequence). The CDR3 DNA sequence: TGTGCCAACACCCCCGGGCGGGGGGGTCTCTCCTACAATGAGCAGTTCTTC. Its protein product is CANTPGRGGLSYNEQFF.

CDR3 residues: CASSWTGTGLGEQFF. The CDR3 DNA sequence: TGTGCCAGCAGTTGGACCGGGACAGGGCTTGGTGAGCAGTTCTTC. The genes are TRBV2 and TRBJ2-1, with TRBD1 matching over 9 bases. Germline-derived CDR1 and CDR2 are SNHLY and FYNNEI. The V gene end was trimmed by 5 bases and the J gene end by 9 bases; junction bases not matched to a gene: 11. CDR3 length equals 15 residues.

There are many counts of this clonotype. V usage is TRBV12-3 or TRBV12-4 and J usage is TRBJ1-5; D perhaps matches TRBD1 (5 bases). The CDR3 extends over 14 amino acids. V lost 5 bases to trimming and J lost 0 bases, with 8 bases between them. DNA of the CDR3: TGTGCCAGCAGTCGACAGAATAGCAATCAGCCCCAGCATTTT. It codes for CASSRQNSNQPQHF.

This clonotype occurred many times. The rearrangement joins TRBV7-2 to TRBJ1-3; D perhaps matches TRBD1 (6 bases). The length of the CDR3 is 14 residues. Germline CDR1 reads SGHTA; CDR2 reads FQGNSA. V dropped 3 bases and J dropped 4 bases, with 10 bases sitting between them. The CDR3 DNA sequence: TGTGCCAGCAGCTTCCACAGGGCAGGAAACACCATATATTTT. Translated: CASSFHRAGNTIYF. The full variable domain, completed using reference TRBV7-2 and TRBJ1-3, is GAGVSQSPSNKVTEKGKDVELRCDPISGHTALYWYRQSLGQGLEFLIYFQGNSAPDKSGLPSDRFSAERTGGSVSTLTIQRTQQEDSAVYLCASSFHRAGNTIYFGEGSWLTVV.

In this sample, this clonotype turned up many times. V and J are TRBV12-5 and TRBJ1-5; TRBD1 aligns across 9 bases. The CDR3 loop spans 17 amino acids. Germline V gene lookup returns CDR1 LGHNT and CDR2 FRNRAP. V lost 3 bases to trimming and J lost 8 bases; unmatched junction nucleotides: 14. The CDR3 nucleotides are TGTGCTAGTGGTTTAAGAGGACAGGGGCCCCTGGGGGAGCCCCAGCATTTT. It specifies CASGLRGQGPLGEPQHF.